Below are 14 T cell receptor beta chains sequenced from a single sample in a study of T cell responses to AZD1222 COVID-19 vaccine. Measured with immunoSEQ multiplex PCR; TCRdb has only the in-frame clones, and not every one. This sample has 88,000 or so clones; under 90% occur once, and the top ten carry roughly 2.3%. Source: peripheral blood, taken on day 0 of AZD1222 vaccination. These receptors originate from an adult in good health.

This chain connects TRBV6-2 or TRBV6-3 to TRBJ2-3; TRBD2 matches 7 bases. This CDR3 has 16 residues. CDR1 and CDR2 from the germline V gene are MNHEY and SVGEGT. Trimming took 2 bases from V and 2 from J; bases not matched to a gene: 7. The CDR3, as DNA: TGTGCCAGCAGTTACGGAGCGGGGAGAATCACAGATACGCAGTATTTT. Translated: CASSYGAGRITDTQYF.

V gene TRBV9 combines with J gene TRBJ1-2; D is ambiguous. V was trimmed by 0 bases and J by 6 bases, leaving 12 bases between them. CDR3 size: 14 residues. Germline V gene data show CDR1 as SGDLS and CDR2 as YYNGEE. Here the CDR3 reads CASSVGPSRHGYTF. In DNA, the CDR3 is TGTGCCAGCAGCGTAGGACCCAGCCGCCATGGCTACACCTTC. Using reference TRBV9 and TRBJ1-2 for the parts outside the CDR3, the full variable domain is DSGVTQTPKHLITATGQRVTLRCSPRSGDLSVYWYQQSLDQGLQFLIQYYNGEERAKGNILERFSAQQFPDLHSELNLSSLELGDSALYFCASSVGPSRHGYTFGSGTRLTVV.

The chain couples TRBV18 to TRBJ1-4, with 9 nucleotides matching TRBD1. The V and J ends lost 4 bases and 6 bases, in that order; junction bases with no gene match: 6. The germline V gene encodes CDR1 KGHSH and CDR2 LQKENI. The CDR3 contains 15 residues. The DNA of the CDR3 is TGTGCCAGCTCACAAACGACAGGGGGGTATGAAAAACTGTTTTTT. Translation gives CASSQTTGGYEKLFF.

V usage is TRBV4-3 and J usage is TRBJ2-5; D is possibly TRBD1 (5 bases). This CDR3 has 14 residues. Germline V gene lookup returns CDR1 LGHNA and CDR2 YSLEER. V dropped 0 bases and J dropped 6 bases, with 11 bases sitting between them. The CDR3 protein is CASSQDAGLQTQYF. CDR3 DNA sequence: TGCGCCAGCAGCCAAGATGCAGGGCTTCAGACCCAGTACTTC.

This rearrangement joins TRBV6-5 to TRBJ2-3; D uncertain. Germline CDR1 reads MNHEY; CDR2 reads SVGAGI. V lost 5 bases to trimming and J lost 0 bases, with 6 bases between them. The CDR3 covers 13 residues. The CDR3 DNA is TGTGCCAGCAGTATCTTGAGCACAGATACGCAGTATTTT. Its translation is CASSILSTDTQYF.

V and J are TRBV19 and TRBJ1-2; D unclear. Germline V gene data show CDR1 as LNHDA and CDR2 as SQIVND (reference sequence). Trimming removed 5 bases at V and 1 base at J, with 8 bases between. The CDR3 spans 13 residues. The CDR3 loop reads CASSRGLNYGYTF. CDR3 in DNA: TGTGCCAGTAGTCGAGGTCTTAACTATGGCTACACCTTC.

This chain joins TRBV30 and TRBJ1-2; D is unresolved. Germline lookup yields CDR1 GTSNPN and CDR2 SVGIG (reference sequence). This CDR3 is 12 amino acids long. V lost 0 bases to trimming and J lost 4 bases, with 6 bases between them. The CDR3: CAWSVSGYGYTF. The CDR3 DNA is TGTGCCTGGAGTGTTTCTGGCTATGGCTACACCTTC.

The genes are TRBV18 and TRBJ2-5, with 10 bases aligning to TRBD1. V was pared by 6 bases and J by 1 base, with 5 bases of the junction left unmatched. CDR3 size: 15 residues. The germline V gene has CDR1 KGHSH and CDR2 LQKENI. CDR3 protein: CASSLTGGAQETQYF. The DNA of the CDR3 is TGTGCCAGCTCGCTGACAGGGGGCGCCCAAGAGACCCAGTACTTC. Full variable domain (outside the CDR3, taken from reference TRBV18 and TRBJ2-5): NAGVMQNPRHLVRRRGQEARLRCSPMKGHSHVYWYRQLPEEGLKFMVYLQKENIIDESGMPKERFSAEFPKEGPSILRIQQVVRGDSAAYFCASSLTGGAQETQYFGPGTRLLVL.

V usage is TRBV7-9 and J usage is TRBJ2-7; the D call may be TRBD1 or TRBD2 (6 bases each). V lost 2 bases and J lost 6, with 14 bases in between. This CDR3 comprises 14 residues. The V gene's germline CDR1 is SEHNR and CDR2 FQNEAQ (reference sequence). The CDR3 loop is CASSLTRGPGEQYF. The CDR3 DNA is TGTGCCAGCAGCTTAACTCGGGGGCCAGGCGAGCAGTACTTC.

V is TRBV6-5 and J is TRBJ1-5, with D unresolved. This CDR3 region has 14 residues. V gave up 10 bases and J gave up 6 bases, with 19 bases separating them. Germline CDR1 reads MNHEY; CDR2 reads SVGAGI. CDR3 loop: CATRSRGGRQPQHF. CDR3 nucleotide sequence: TGTGCCACCCGTTCTCGGGGAGGTCGTCAGCCCCAGCATTTT.

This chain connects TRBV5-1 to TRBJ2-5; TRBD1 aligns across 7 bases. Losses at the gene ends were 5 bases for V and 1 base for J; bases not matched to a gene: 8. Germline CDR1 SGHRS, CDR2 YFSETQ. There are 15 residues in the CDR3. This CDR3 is CASSRGGSVQETQYF. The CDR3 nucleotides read TGCGCCAGCAGTAGAGGGGGCTCGGTCCAAGAGACCCAGTACTTC.

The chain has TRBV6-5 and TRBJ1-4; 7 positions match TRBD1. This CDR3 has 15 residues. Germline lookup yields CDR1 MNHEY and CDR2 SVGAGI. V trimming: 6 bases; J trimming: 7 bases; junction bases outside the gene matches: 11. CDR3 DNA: TGTGCCAGCAGCCTGGAGGGGGCGCGGGTTGAAAAACTGTTTTTT. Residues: CASSLEGARVEKLFF.

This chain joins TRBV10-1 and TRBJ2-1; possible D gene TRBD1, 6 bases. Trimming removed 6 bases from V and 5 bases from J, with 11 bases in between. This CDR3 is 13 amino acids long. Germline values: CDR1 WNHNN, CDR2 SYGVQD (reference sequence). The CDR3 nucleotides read TGCGCCAGCAGACAGGGACCACACAATGAGCAGTTCTTC. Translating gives CASRQGPHNEQFF.

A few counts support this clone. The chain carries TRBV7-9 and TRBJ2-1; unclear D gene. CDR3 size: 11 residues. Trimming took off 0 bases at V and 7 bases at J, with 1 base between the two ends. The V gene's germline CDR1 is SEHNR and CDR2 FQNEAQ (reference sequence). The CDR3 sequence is CASSLANEQFF. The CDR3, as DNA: TGTGCCAGCAGCTTAGCGAATGAGCAGTTCTTC.